This T cell receptor (beta chain) was captured in a study of cytomegalovirus exposure and HLA in healthy donors. Overall study results and limits: TCR beta chain V- and J-gene trimming was linked, in a later analysis, to a missense variant in DCLRE1C.

Concerning this clone: Its target is unknown.

Both 60 Vbeta primers and 13 Jbeta primers went into the PCR. Profiling relied on immunoSEQ multiplex PCR, and the TCRdb table lists in-frame clones only, not all of them. The sample carries about 91,000 clones, 86% recorded once. Per the germline V gene, CDR1 is MNHEY and CDR2 is SMNVEV (reference sequence). Between the trimmed V and J ends, which lost 5 bases and 6 bases, there was a span of 9 bases. The CDR3 contains 12 residues. This clonotype was obtained from a young man in good health and CMV-seropositive. Sequencing input: PBMCs. V is TRBV27 and J is TRBJ2-3, with D perhaps TRBD2 (5 bases). The CDR3 nucleotides read TGTGCCAGCAGTCCGAGGGTGGATACGCAGTATTTT. It encodes CASSPRVDTQYF.